This T cell receptor beta chain was sequenced during a study of Ad26.COV2.S vaccination and SARS-CoV-2 variants. Study-level findings and limits: Vaccine recipients showed a spike-specific TCR breadth that was higher than in placebo recipients. Substantial post-vaccination breadth of spike-specific CD8+ and CD4+ T cell responses was reported.

The treatment was: around 19 received Ad26.COV2.S at low or high dose, single or two shots; about 5 received placebo; per-sample allocation not given. Sampling occurred on day 63 after the first vaccine or placebo injection. Based in Boston, the donor was an adult of 18-55 years. Using immunoSEQ multiplex PCR, the repertoire was profiled, and TCRdb retains in-frame clones only, with some absent. The table has 300,000 to 400,000 clones, about 88% seen once; the top ten hold 9.5% to 12%. The germline gives CDR1 SEHNR, CDR2 FQNEAQ (reference sequence). The CDR3 runs 16 residues. The junction had 10 bases not matched to a gene; V was cut back by 4 bases and J by 8 bases. This clone occurred once. Its antigen is unidentified.

The sequence derives from a person aged 18-60 years who received the Ad26.COV2.S COVID-19 vaccine or a placebo. The V and J genes are TRBV7-9 and TRBJ2-1, with 11 bases lining up with TRBD2. Sequenced here: peripheral blood, sampled in a trial of Ad26.COV2.S vaccine versus placebo. The CDR3 sequence: CASSWLLAGGRYEQFF. CDR3 nucleotide sequence: TGTGCCAGCAGCTGGCTCCTAGCGGGGGGTCGATATGAGCAGTTCTTC.